The TCR beta chain described here comes from a study of multiple sclerosis patients with progressive multifocal leukoencephalopathy. Documented time point: before natalizumab initiation. Before the first natalizumab infusion, T0 blood samples were taken. TCRdb's table, derived via immunoSEQ multiplex PCR, lists solely in-frame clones and lacks some. Among under 40,000 clones listed, approximately 92% were seen once. Germline values: CDR1 MNHEY, CDR2 SVGAGI. Deletions cut 8 bases from V and 0 bases from J, with 10 bases between. This CDR3 has 13 amino acids. The chain couples TRBV6-5 to TRBJ1-1; weak D call: TRBD1 (6 bases). The receptor comes from a man aged 25-45 years with multiple sclerosis. The sample taken for sequencing was PBMCs. In DNA, the CDR3 is TGTGCCAGCGTGGGGACAATGAACACTGAAGCTTTCTTT. Encoded protein: CASVGTMNTEAFF.